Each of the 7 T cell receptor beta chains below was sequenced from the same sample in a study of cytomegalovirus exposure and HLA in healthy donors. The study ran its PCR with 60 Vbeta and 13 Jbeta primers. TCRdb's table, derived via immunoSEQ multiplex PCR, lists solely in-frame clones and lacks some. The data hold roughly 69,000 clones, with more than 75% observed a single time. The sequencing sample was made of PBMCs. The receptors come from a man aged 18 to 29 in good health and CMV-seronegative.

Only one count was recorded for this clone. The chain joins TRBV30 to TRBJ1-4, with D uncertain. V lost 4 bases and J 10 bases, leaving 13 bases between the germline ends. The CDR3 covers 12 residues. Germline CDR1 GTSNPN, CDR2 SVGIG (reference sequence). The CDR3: CAWNALGGKLFF. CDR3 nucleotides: TGTGCCTGGAATGCCTTAGGCGGAAAACTGTTTTTT.

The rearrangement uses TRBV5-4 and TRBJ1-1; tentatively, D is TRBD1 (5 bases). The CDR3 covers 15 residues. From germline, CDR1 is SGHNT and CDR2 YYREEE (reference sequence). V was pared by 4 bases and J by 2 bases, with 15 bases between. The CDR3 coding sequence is TGTGCCAGCAGCACAGTTGGACACCTAAACACTGAAGCTTTCTTT. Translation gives CASSTVGHLNTEAFF.

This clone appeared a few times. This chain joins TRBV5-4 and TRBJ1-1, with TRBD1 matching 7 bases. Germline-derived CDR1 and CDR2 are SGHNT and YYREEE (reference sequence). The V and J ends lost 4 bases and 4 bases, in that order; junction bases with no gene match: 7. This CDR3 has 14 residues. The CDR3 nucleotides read TGTGCCAGCAGCCCAGACAGGGCTCGCACTGAAGCTTTCTTT. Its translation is CASSPDRARTEAFF.

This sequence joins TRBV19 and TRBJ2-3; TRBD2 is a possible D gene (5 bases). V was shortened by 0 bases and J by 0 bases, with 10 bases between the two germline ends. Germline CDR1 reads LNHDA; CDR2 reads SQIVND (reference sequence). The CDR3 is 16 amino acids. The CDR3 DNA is TGTGCCAGTAGTATAGAGACTATTGCTAGCACAGATACGCAGTATTTT. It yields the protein CASSIETIASTDTQYF.

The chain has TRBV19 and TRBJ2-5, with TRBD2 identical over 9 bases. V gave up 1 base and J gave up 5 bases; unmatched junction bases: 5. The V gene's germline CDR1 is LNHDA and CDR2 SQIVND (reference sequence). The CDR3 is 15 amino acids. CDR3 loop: CASSIVAGVWETQYF. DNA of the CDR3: TGTGCCAGTAGTATAGTAGCGGGGGTTTGGGAGACCCAGTACTTC.

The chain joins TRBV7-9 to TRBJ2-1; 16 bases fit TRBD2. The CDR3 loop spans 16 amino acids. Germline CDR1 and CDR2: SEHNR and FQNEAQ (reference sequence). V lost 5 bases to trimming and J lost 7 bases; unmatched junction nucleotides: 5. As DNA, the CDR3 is TGTGCCAGCAGCCCAGGGACTAGCGGGGGGGCGAATGAGCAGTTCTTC. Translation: CASSPGTSGGANEQFF. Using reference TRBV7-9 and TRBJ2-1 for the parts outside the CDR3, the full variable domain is DTGVSQNPRHKITKRGQNVTFRCDPISEHNRLYWYRQTLGQGPEFLTYFQNEAQLEKSRLLSDRFSAERPKGSFSTLEIQRTEQGDSAMYLCASSPGTSGGANEQFFGPGTRLTVL.

CDR3 amino acids: CASRTGTGRGRENIQYF. CDR3 DNA sequence: TGCGCCAGCAGAACAGGGACAGGGAGGGGTCGAGAAAACATTCAGTACTTC. The chain uses TRBV5-1 and TRBJ2-4; 9 positions match TRBD1. This CDR3 is 17 amino acids long. V lost 5 bases and J lost 5; bases outside the gene matches: 14. In germline, CDR1 is SGHRS, CDR2 YFSETQ. Combining the CDR3 with reference TRBV5-1 and TRBJ2-4 gives the whole variable domain KAGVTQTPRYLIKTRGQQVTLSCSPISGHRSVSWYQQTPGQGLQFLFEYFSETQRNKGNFPGRFSGRQFSNSRSEMNVSTLELGDSALYLCASRTGTGRGRENIQYFGAGTRLSVL.